This T cell receptor beta chain was documented in a study of cytomegalovirus exposure and HLA in healthy donors. On this clone itself: What it recognizes is unknown.

Study results and limitations: In vitro, three CMV-associated chains proved specific for CMV antigens. In the 120 or so validation repertoires, under 95% of cluster scores exceeded 0, per a later analysis.

Clones were sequenced by immunoSEQ multiplex PCR, and TCRdb holds only the in-frame ones, with some missing. Among 150,000 to 200,000 clones listed, around four fifths were seen once. The J segment lost 5 bases and the V segment lost 5 bases, leaving 7 bases of the junction unmatched. Germline V gene sequence: CDR1 MDHEN, CDR2 SYDVKM. The CDR3 totals 14 residues. This chain joins TRBV28 and TRBJ1-2; 8 nucleotides agree with TRBD1. The sequenced sample was PBMCs. This TCR was sampled from a man between 18 and 35 years old in good health and CMV-seropositive. The CDR3 DNA reads as TGTGCCAGCAGTCCCGGACAGGGACGGTATGGCTACACCTTC. Its protein is CASSPGQGRYGYTF.